These T cell receptor beta chains were read from a single sample in a study of beta chain features in type 1 diabetes. Assay: immunoSEQ multiplex PCR; the TCRdb copy retains only in-frame clones and omits some. The table shows hundreds of thousands of clones, with approximately 8% occurring only once. Sequenced sample: central memory CD4+ T cells from blood. Receptor source: a woman younger than 35 in good health. Each CDR3 is given with its conserved first and last residue. The D gene is left open where the match is weak. The listing skips clone size in some rows; elsewhere it reads once, few, many or a size class.

size: many
V: TRBV4-3
D: -
J: TRBJ2-7
CDR3: CASSPQPLGEQYF
DNA: TGCGCCAGCAGCCCCCAACCCTTGGGCGAGCAGTACTTC

size: few
V: TRBV6-5
D: TRBD1
J: TRBJ2-1
CDR3: CASSSPRAGGVDEQFF
DNA: TGTGCCAGCAGTTCACCTAGGGCAGGGGGTGTGGATGAGCAGTTCTTC

size: -
V: TRBV7-2
D: -
J: TRBJ2-7
CDR3: CASSLVRLRGLSYEQYF
DNA: TGTGCCAGCAGCTTAGTACGGCTTCGAGGGTTGTCCTACGAGCAGTACTTC

size: -
V: TRBV19
D: -
J: TRBJ2-3
CDR3: CASSQGPGLDTQYF
DNA: TGTGCCAGTAGTCAGGGGCCGGGCCTGGATACGCAGTATTTT

size: -
V: TRBV19
D: -
J: TRBJ1-2
CDR3: CASNPTGRILYGYTF
DNA: TGTGCCAGTAATCCTACAGGCCGAATACTCTATGGCTACACCTTC

size: few
V: TRBV5-4
D: -
J: TRBJ2-7
CDR3: CASSLAAGSTYEQYF
DNA: TGTGCCAGCAGCTTGGCGGCAGGGTCCACCTACGAGCAGTACTTC

size: few
V: TRBV7-2
D: -
J: TRBJ2-4
CDR3: CASSLGLAKNIQYF
DNA: TGTGCCAGCAGCTTAGGTCTAGCCAAAAACATTCAGTACTTC

size: -
V: TRBV6-5
D: -
J: TRBJ1-1
CDR3: CASSYRGETEAFF
DNA: TGTGCCAGCAGCTACCGGGGGGAGACTGAAGCTTTCTTT

size: few
V: TRBV20-1
D: -
J: TRBJ1-1
CDR3: CSASPNTEAFF
DNA: TGCAGTGCTAGTCCAAACACTGAAGCTTTCTTT

size: -
V: TRBV7-8
D: TRBD1
J: TRBJ2-5
CDR3: CASSLGQGHQTQYF
DNA: TGTGCCAGCAGCTTAGGACAGGGACATCAGACCCAGTACTTC

size: -
V: TRBV28
D: -
J: TRBJ1-5
CDR3: CASSSLNQPQHF
DNA: TGTGCCAGCAGTTCCCTCAATCAGCCCCAGCATTTT

size: few
V: TRBV21-1
D: -
J: TRBJ1-5
CDR3: CASSKETRRSNQPQHF
DNA: TGTGCCAGCAGCAAAGAGACGAGGCGAAGCAATCAGCCCCAGCATTTT

size: few
V: TRBV18
D: TRBD1
J: TRBJ2-1
CDR3: CASSPGQGEYNEQFF
DNA: TGTGCCAGCTCACCAGGACAGGGGGAATACAATGAGCAGTTCTTC

size: many
V: TRBV28
D: -
J: TRBJ2-1
CDR3: CASSLGGYEQFF
DNA: TGTGCCAGCAGTTTAGGGGGTTATGAGCAGTTCTTC

size: -
V: TRBV7-3
D: -
J: TRBJ2-3
CDR3: CASKISGSTDTQYF
DNA: TGTGCCAGCAAAATCTCAGGGAGCACAGATACGCAGTATTTT

size: -
V: TRBV6-6
D: -
J: TRBJ2-7
CDR3: CASSYGEYYEQYF
DNA: TGTGCCAGCAGTTACGGGGAGTACTACGAGCAGTACTTC

size: many
V: TRBV9
D: TRBD1
J: TRBJ2-1
CDR3: CASSVLTGFGNEQFF
DNA: TGTGCCAGCAGCGTATTGACAGGGTTCGGCAATGAGCAGTTCTTC

size: -
V: TRBV19
D: -
J: TRBJ2-2
CDR3: CASSPGQGNTGELFF
DNA: TGTGCCAGTAGTCCGGGGCAGGGGAACACCGGGGAGCTGTTTTTT

size: -
V: TRBV9
D: TRBD2
J: TRBJ2-5
CDR3: CASSTLAGGGETQYF
DNA: TGTGCCAGCAGCACTCTAGCGGGAGGGGGCGAGACCCAGTACTTC

size: many
V: TRBV14
D: -
J: TRBJ2-1
CDR3: CASSLGPGGQRYNEQFF
DNA: TGTGCCAGCAGCCTTGGCCCCGGGGGCCAACGATACAATGAGCAGTTCTTC

size: few
V: TRBV7-9
D: -
J: TRBJ1-5
CDR3: CASSLGADKQPQHF
DNA: TGTGCCAGCAGCTTGGGAGCCGACAAACAGCCCCAGCATTTT

size: -
V: TRBV15
D: TRBD2
J: TRBJ2-3
CDR3: CATSRDRGGRARDTQYF
DNA: TGTGCCACCAGCAGAGATCGGGGCGGGAGGGCCAGAGATACGCAGTATTTT

size: few
V: TRBV7-3
D: TRBD2
J: TRBJ2-1
CDR3: CASSLPSSGADNEQFF
DNA: TGTGCCAGCAGCTTACCATCTAGCGGAGCAGACAATGAGCAGTTCTTC

size: few
V: TRBV19
D: TRBD1
J: TRBJ2-5
CDR3: CASRGQGNLETQYF
DNA: TGTGCCAGTAGGGGACAGGGTAACTTGGAGACCCAGTACTTC

size: -
V: TRBV29-1
D: -
J: TRBJ2-1
CDR3: CSVDSPWARGYNEQFF
DNA: TGCAGCGTTGACTCTCCTTGGGCAAGGGGTTACAATGAGCAGTTCTTC

size: few
V: TRBV29-1
D: TRBD2
J: TRBJ2-7
CDR3: CSVGSSGSLRQYF
DNA: TGCAGCGTTGGGTCTAGCGGGAGTTTACGTCAGTACTTC

size: -
V: TRBV9
D: -
J: TRBJ1-3
CDR3: CASSVSAGRQSGNTIYF
DNA: TGTGCCAGCAGCGTATCCGCAGGCCGACAGTCTGGAAACACCATATATTTT

size: few
V: TRBV23-1
D: -
J: TRBJ2-5
CDR3: CASSQHGDGDSPNPSETQYF
DNA: TGCGCCAGCAGTCAACACGGAGACGGCGATAGCCCCAACCCGAGTGAGACCCAGTACTTC

size: -
V: TRBV5-1
D: -
J: TRBJ2-3
CDR3: CASSLGVGVGTDTQYF
DNA: TGCGCCAGCAGCTTGGGTGTGGGGGTCGGCACAGATACGCAGTATTTT

size: -
V: TRBV9
D: -
J: TRBJ2-5
CDR3: CASSVAQGRETQYF
DNA: TGTGCCAGCAGCGTAGCTCAGGGAAGGGAGACCCAGTACTTC

size: few
V: TRBV7-9
D: TRBD1
J: TRBJ2-3
CDR3: CASSSGQGGDTQYF
DNA: TGTGCCAGCAGCTCAGGACAGGGGGGAGATACGCAGTATTTT

size: few
V: TRBV5-4
D: -
J: TRBJ1-4
CDR3: CATRGTGEKLFF
DNA: TGTGCCACCCGGGGGACTGGGGAAAAACTGTTTTTT

size: many
V: TRBV9
D: TRBD2
J: TRBJ2-1
CDR3: CASSPRLAGRNEQFF
DNA: TGTGCCAGCAGCCCCCGACTAGCGGGACGCAATGAGCAGTTCTTC

size: few
V: TRBV5-1
D: -
J: TRBJ2-7
CDR3: CASSLAVGGGYEQYF
DNA: TGCGCCAGCAGCTTGGCCGTGGGAGGAGGCTACGAGCAGTACTTC

size: -
V: TRBV5-1
D: -
J: TRBJ1-1
CDR3: CASSPAAAGAEAFF
DNA: TGCGCCAGCAGCCCGGCGGCCGCGGGGGCTGAAGCTTTCTTT

size: many
V: TRBV7-6
D: TRBD1
J: TRBJ2-6
CDR3: CASSTRQGGAGANVLTF
DNA: TGTGCCAGCAGCACCCGACAGGGTGGGGCTGGGGCCAACGTCCTGACTTTC

size: -
V: TRBV27
D: -
J: TRBJ2-5
CDR3: CASSFGADRRETQYF
DNA: TGTGCCAGCAGTTTTGGGGCAGACCGTAGGGAGACCCAGTACTTC

size: -
V: TRBV6-1
D: TRBD2
J: TRBJ2-3
CDR3: CASSVGEGRTDTQYF
DNA: TGTGCCAGCAGTGTAGGGGAGGGCCGCACAGATACGCAGTATTTT

size: -
V: TRBV11-2
D: TRBD2
J: TRBJ2-7
CDR3: CASSGLAGPSYEQYF
DNA: TGTGCCAGCAGCGGACTAGCGGGTCCCTCCTACGAGCAGTACTTC

size: -
V: TRBV7-2
D: -
J: TRBJ2-1
CDR3: CASSLWTEQFF
DNA: TGTGCCAGCAGCCTCTGGACAGAGCAGTTCTTC

size: -
V: TRBV9
D: -
J: TRBJ2-2
CDR3: CASSVGPSNAGELFF
DNA: TGTGCCAGCAGCGTAGGCCCTTCGAATGCCGGGGAGCTGTTTTTT

size: few
V: TRBV7-8
D: -
J: TRBJ1-2
CDR3: CASSLNPRAWGFSLPHYGYTF
DNA: TGTGCCAGCAGCTTAAACCCCCGAGCGTGGGGTTTTTCACTACCCCACTATGGCTACACCTTC

size: -
V: TRBV7-2
D: TRBD2
J: TRBJ2-1
CDR3: CASSLAGTSIYNEQFF
DNA: TGTGCCAGCAGCTTAGCAGGGACTAGCATCTACAATGAGCAGTTCTTC

size: -
V: TRBV7-2
D: TRBD1
J: TRBJ2-3
CDR3: CASRYRGPSTDTQYF
DNA: TGTGCCAGCAGATACAGGGGACCGAGCACAGATACGCAGTATTTT

size: few
V: TRBV5-4
D: -
J: TRBJ1-4
CDR3: CASSFSFQPGEKLFF
DNA: TGTGCCAGCAGCTTCAGTTTCCAACCGGGTGAAAAACTGTTTTTT